The 32 T cell receptor beta chains listed next were all sequenced from one sample in a study of molecular identifiers for immune sequencing clone quantification. Via MiXCR, TCRdb re-called the PCR reads, giving one row per CDR3 protein. The profile covers more than 70,000 distinct CDR3 sequences, with around 20% appearing a single time and about 1% taken by the ten largest. Sequencing used naive CD8+ T cells from blood, with Jurkat cell RNA spiked in. Noted subset: FACS-sorted CD8+CD4-CCR7+CD45RA+ naive T cells. The source is a human donor in good health. Some libraries in this study had Jurkat cell RNA spiked in.

There are many counts of this clonotype. This sequence joins TRBV7-2 and TRBJ2-7; the D gene is possibly TRBD1 (6 bases). This CDR3 comprises 15 residues. The germline CDR1 and CDR2 sequences are SGHTA and FQGNSA. V was cut by 2 bases and J by 3 bases, with 14 bases left in between. The DNA of the CDR3 is TGTGCCAGCAGCTTATTACAGGGCCCCTTCTACGAGCAGTACTTC. As protein: CASSLLQGPFYEQYF. Supplemented by reference TRBV7-2 and TRBJ2-7, the full variable domain reads GAGVSQSPSNKVTEKGKDVELRCDPISGHTALYWYRQSLGQGLEFLIYFQGNSAPDKSGLPSDRFSAERTGGSVSTLTIQRTQQEDSAVYLCASSLLQGPFYEQYFGPGTRLTVT.

This clonotype was seen many times. J is TRBJ1-5 and V is TRBV28, with 9 bases aligning to TRBD1. CDR3 length: 16 amino acids. Germline V gene lookup returns CDR1 MDHEN and CDR2 SYDVKM. After removal of 3 bases from V and 7 bases from J, the junction contained 10 bases not matched to a gene. CDR3 residues: CASSFFGTGLWQPQHF. CDR3 sequence (DNA): TGTGCCAGCAGTTTCTTCGGGACAGGGCTTTGGCAGCCCCAGCATTTT.

In this sample, this clonotype turned up a few times. The CDR3 loop is CASSPGPYSEAFF. CDR3 coding DNA: TGTGCCAGCAGCCCCGGGCCCTACTCTGAAGCTTTCTTT. This rearrangement joins TRBV7-9 to TRBJ1-1, with D unresolved. The V end was cut by 5 bases, the J end by 6 bases, with 13 bases between. Germline values: CDR1 SEHNR, CDR2 FQNEAQ (reference sequence). The length of the CDR3 is 13 residues.

This clonotype was seen at least ten times. The chain employs TRBV6-6 and TRBJ2-1; no clear D gene. There are 15 residues in the CDR3. Germline V lookup: CDR1 MNHNY, CDR2 SVGAGI (reference sequence). Trimming shortened V by 5 bases and J by 8 bases, and 19 bases separated the two germline ends. CDR3: CASSLQANYVDEQFF. The CDR3 nucleotides read TGTGCCAGCAGTCTACAAGCAAATTACGTGGATGAGCAGTTCTTC.

This clonotype has at least ten counts. The chain joins TRBV7-9 to TRBJ2-5; 8 nucleotides line up with TRBD1. Losses at the gene ends were 4 bases for V and 10 bases for J; bases not matched to a gene: 2. The CDR3 spans 11 residues. Germline CDR1 is SEHNR and CDR2 is FQNEAQ (reference sequence). CDR3 region: CASSSTGGQYF. For the CDR3, the DNA is TGTGCCAGCAGCTCTACAGGGGGCCAGTACTTC. The full variable domain, in which reference TRBV7-9 and TRBJ2-5 provide the parts outside the CDR3, is DTGVSQNPRHKITKRGQNVTFRCDPISEHNRLYWYRQTLGQGPEFLTYFQNEAQLEKSRLLSDRFSAERPKGSFSTLEIQRTEQGDSAMYLCASSSTGGQYFGPGTRLLVL.

This clonotype was counted many times. V is TRBV29-1 and J is TRBJ2-5; D is perhaps TRBD1 (8 bases). V lost 4 bases and J lost 5, with 14 bases in between. Germline V gene sequence: CDR1 SQVTM, CDR2 ANQGSEA. CDR3 length: 13 amino acids. The CDR3 sequence: CSVGGGQEETQYF. The CDR3 DNA sequence: TGCAGCGTTGGGGGGGGACAGGAGGAGACCCAGTACTTC.

The table lists this clonotype with a few counts. V gene TRBV5-1 combines with J gene TRBJ2-3; D uncertain. Germline values: CDR1 SGHRS, CDR2 YFSETQ. CDR3 size: 15 residues. Deletions cut 2 bases from V and 2 bases from J, with 12 bases between. The CDR3 reads CASSFPVSPTDTQYF. DNA of the CDR3: TGCGCCAGCAGCTTCCCTGTAAGCCCCACAGATACGCAGTATTTT.

As concerns this clonotype: This sequence may be a read error, since a much larger clone differs from it by one base. The chain employs TRBV4-3 and TRBJ2-1; possible D gene TRBD2, 5 bases. This CDR3 is 15 amino acids long. Germline V CDR1 and CDR2: LGHNA, YSLEER. The CDR3, as DNA: TGCGCCAGCAGCCCTCACCTGGTCCGAGGGAATGAGCGGTTCTTC. As protein: CASSPHLVRGNERFF.

The rearrangement uses TRBV19 and TRBJ2-7; TRBD1 might be the D (6 bases). The CDR3 is 13 residues long. With 10 bases removed from V and 6 bases from J, the gap between germline ends came to 19 bases. The germline gives CDR1 LNHDA, CDR2 SQIVND (reference sequence). The CDR3 region is CATRNGPGAEQYF. The CDR3 DNA reads as TGTGCCACAAGAAACGGTCCAGGGGCCGAGCAGTACTTC.

This clonotype was seen many times. The chain uses TRBV9 and TRBJ2-3; 8 positions match TRBD2. Per the germline V gene, CDR1 is SGDLS and CDR2 is YYNGEE. The CDR3 length is 15 residues. V lost 6 bases, J lost 3 bases, and 9 bases stayed unmatched. CDR3 sequence: CASTAAGVRTDTQYF. CDR3 coding DNA: TGTGCCAGCACCGCAGCGGGGGTAAGGACAGATACGCAGTATTTT.

As concerns this clonotype: A much larger clonotype is one base distant, so this may be a read error. This chain uses TRBV7-8 with TRBJ1-1; D might be TRBD1 (5 bases). CDR3 length: 12 amino acids. Germline CDR1 and CDR2: SGHVS and FQNEAQ. The V end lost 8 bases, the J end lost 6 bases, and 13 bases lay between the germline ends. In nucleotides, the CDR3 is TGTGCCAGCGGCCGAGGGGACCCTGAAGCTTTCTTT. This gives the protein CASGRGDPEAFF.

This clonotype showed up many times. The chain employs TRBV4-1 and TRBJ2-7, with 9 bases lining up with TRBD2. V was pared by 4 bases and J by 6 bases, with 10 bases of the junction left unmatched. This CDR3 comprises 15 residues. Looked up from germline, CDR1 is MGHRA and CDR2 is YSYEKL. The CDR3: CASSLNSGSPPEQYF. CDR3 DNA: TGCGCCAGCAGCCTAAATAGCGGGAGTCCCCCCGAGCAGTACTTC.

This clonotype was found many times. The chain uses TRBV27 and TRBJ2-7; TRBD2 might be the D (5 bases). The CDR3 sequence is 15 residues long. V shed 2 bases and J shed 5 bases, with 16 bases lying between them. In germline, CDR1 is MNHEY, CDR2 SMNVEV (reference sequence). The CDR3 sequence: CASSLGSGELDEQYF. CDR3 in DNA: TGTGCCAGCAGTTTAGGCTCCGGGGAGCTGGACGAGCAGTACTTC.

This clonotype showed up many times. The chain carries TRBV9 and TRBJ2-6; D gene unclear. Germline CDR1 SGDLS, CDR2 YYNGEE. The CDR3 loop spans 15 amino acids. Trimming cost V 0 bases and J 4 bases, with 8 bases left between them. The CDR3 protein is CASSVAWYGANVLTF. The CDR3 region has the DNA TGTGCCAGCAGCGTAGCGTGGTACGGGGCCAACGTCCTGACTTTC.

This clonotype was recorded many times. This chain connects TRBV29-1 to TRBJ2-1, with 11 bases aligning to TRBD1. In germline, CDR1 is SQVTM, CDR2 ANQGSEA. V lost 6 bases, J lost 8 bases, and 3 bases stayed unmatched. This CDR3 is 12 amino acids long. CDR3 nucleotides: TGCAGCGTCGGGACAGGGGGTGATGAGCAGTTCTTC. Amino acids: CSVGTGGDEQFF.

The V gene is TRBV7-9, the J gene TRBJ2-7, with D maybe TRBD2 (5 bases). The CDR3 is made up of 16 amino acids. The germline V gene has CDR1 SEHNR and CDR2 FQNEAQ (reference sequence). Trimming stripped 3 bases from V and 0 bases from J, with 15 bases between. The CDR3 sequence is CASSFDLRELSYEQYF. In DNA, the CDR3 is TGTGCCAGCAGCTTTGATCTCCGGGAACTCTCCTACGAGCAGTACTTC.

Comment on this clonotype: Since a much larger clone is just one base distant, this may be a read error. The rearrangement joins TRBV7-9 to TRBJ2-3, with TRBD1 as a possible D gene (5 bases). From germline, CDR1 is SEHNR and CDR2 FQNEAQ (reference sequence). The CDR3 spans 14 residues. The CDR3 region has the DNA TGTGCCAGCAGTCCCCCGTGGCCCAGGGATACGCGGTATTTT. Translation gives CASSPPWPRDTRYF.

The chain recombines TRBV7-8 with TRBJ2-7, with 7 bases aligning to TRBD1. The germline V gene encodes CDR1 SGHVS and CDR2 FQNEAQ. J was trimmed by 3 bases and V by 2 bases; bases with no gene match: 13. This CDR3 spans 17 amino acids. Here the CDR3 reads CASSLSPSGTANYEQYF. In DNA form, the CDR3 reads TGTGCCAGCAGCTTATCCCCCTCCGGGACAGCAAACTACGAGCAGTACTTC. Filled out from reference TRBV7-8 and TRBJ2-7, the complete variable domain reads GAGVSQSPRYKVAKRGQDVALRCDPISGHVSLFWYQQALGQGPEFLTYFQNEAQLDKSGLPSDRFFAERPEGSVSTLKIQRTQQEDSAVYLCASSLSPSGTANYEQYFGPGTRLTVT.

The CDR3 spells CASSWDLLYEQYF. The CDR3 DNA follows: TGTGCCAGCAGCTGGGACCTACTTTACGAGCAGTACTTC. The chain joins TRBV7-2 to TRBJ2-7; D possibly matches TRBD1 or TRBD2 (5 bases each). This CDR3 is 13 amino acids long. Germline values: CDR1 SGHTA, CDR2 FQGNSA. V lost 4 bases, J lost 4 bases, and 11 bases lay in between.

Details on this clonotype: This may stem from a read error, because a much larger clone lies one nucleotide away. V gene TRBV2 combines with J gene TRBJ2-5; 7 positions agree with TRBD2. Germline V gives CDR1 SNHLY, CDR2 FYNNEI. V was pared by 8 bases and J by 1 base, with 10 bases of the junction left unmatched. The length of the CDR3 is 15 residues. The DNA of the CDR3 is TGTGCCAGCGAAAGTCAGCTAGCGGTCCAAGAGACCCAGTACTTC. This sequence encodes CASESQLAVQETQYF.

This clonotype was counted many times. The J gene is TRBJ1-1, the V gene TRBV15, with a possible D match to TRBD1 (5 bases). Between the trimmed V and J ends, which lost 1 base and 4 bases, there was a span of 22 bases. CDR3 size: 18 residues. Germline V gives CDR1 LNHNV, CDR2 YYDKDF (reference sequence). The CDR3 protein is CATSRGKALLTDLTEAFF. As DNA, the CDR3 is TGTGCCACCAGCAGAGGGAAGGCCCTTCTGACAGATCTCACTGAAGCTTTCTTT.

CDR3 sequence (DNA): TGTGCCAGCAGCGCCAGCGGATCTTCCTACGAGCAGTACTTC. Protein sequence: CASSASGSSYEQYF. The chain joins TRBV7-6 to TRBJ2-7; D possibly corresponds to TRBD2 (5 bases). The V gene lost 5 bases and the J gene lost 1 base, with 12 bases spanning the gap. The CDR3 is 14 residues long. Germline V gives CDR1 SGHVS, CDR2 FNYEAQ. The full variable domain, with the rest looked up from reference TRBV7-6 and TRBJ2-7, is GAGVSQSPRYKVTKRGQDVALRCDPISGHVSLYWYRQALGQGPEFLTYFNYEAQQDKSGLPNDRFSAERPEGSISTLTIQRTEQRDSAMYRCASSASGSSYEQYFGPGTRLTVT.

With respect to this clonotype: At one end, the junction sequence differs from germline, possibly due to a read error. The chain carries TRBV27 and TRBJ2-3; 8 nucleotides agree with TRBD1. The CDR3 has 15 amino acids. CDR1 is MNHEY, CDR2 SMNVEV, per germline (reference sequence). The DNA of the CDR3 is TGTGCCTGCAGTTTAACACAGGGGGTCACAGATACGCAGTATTTT. Translation: CACSLTQGVTDTQYF.

This clonotype was recorded many times. The chain links TRBV7-9 to TRBJ1-1; no firm D call. The CDR3 spans 18 residues. V lost 5 bases and J 4 bases, leaving 26 bases between the germline ends. Germline CDR1 and CDR2: SEHNR and FQNEAQ (reference sequence). In nucleotides, the CDR3 is TGTGCCAGCAGCCCCGACATTTCTAGAGCCAGCATGAGCACTGAAGCTTTCTTT. Amino acids: CASSPDISRASMSTEAFF.

Turning to this clonotype: One junction end disagrees with the germline gene, perhaps due to a read error. CDR3 bases: TGTGCCAGCAGTGAAGAGGAATGGGGTAGTTCTGGAAACGCCATATATTTT. Translating gives CASSEEEWGSSGNAIYF. J is TRBJ1-3 and V is TRBV6-1, with D uncertain. The CDR3 is 17 amino acids. Germline-derived CDR1 and CDR2 are MNHNS and SASEGT.

Comments on this clonotype: A read error is possible here, since a much larger clone lies one base away. The chain has TRBV6-2 or TRBV6-3 and TRBJ1-4, with no clear D. Germline V lookup: CDR1 MNHEY, CDR2 SVGEGT. This CDR3 comprises 13 residues. V lost 8 bases, J lost 8 bases, and 15 bases lay in between. This chain's CDR3 is CASAQWCREKLFF. CDR3 coding DNA: TGTGCCAGCGCACAATGGTGTCGCGAAAAACTGTTTTTT.

The V gene is TRBV19, the J gene TRBJ2-1, with a possible D match to TRBD2 (6 bases). CDR1 is LNHDA and CDR2 is SQIVND in the germline V gene (reference sequence). This CDR3 spans 15 amino acids. V lost 4 bases and J 4 bases, leaving 14 bases between the germline ends. CDR3 sequence: CASSTIADLYNEQFF. The CDR3 DNA sequence: TGTGCCAGTAGTACGATAGCGGACCTTTACAATGAGCAGTTCTTC.

This clonotype was counted many times. The genes are TRBV28 and TRBJ2-5, with D possibly being TRBD1 (6 bases). This CDR3 is 14 amino acids long. The germline CDR1 and CDR2 sequences are MDHEN and SYDVKM. Deletions cut 10 bases from V and 4 bases from J, with 19 bases between. As DNA, the CDR3 is TGTGCCACCAAAGAGACAGGCTCGGGAGAGACCCAGTACTTC. It specifies CATKETGSGETQYF.

The sample holds many counts of this clonotype. The chain recombines TRBV19 with TRBJ2-1; tentative D call: TRBD2 (5 bases). Germline V gene sequence: CDR1 LNHDA, CDR2 SQIVND (reference sequence). The CDR3 totals 14 residues. V was trimmed by 5 bases and J by 10 bases, leaving 18 bases between them. For the CDR3, the DNA is TGTGCCAGTAGTGAGTCTAGCTACGACGGGGAGCAGTTCTTC. Encoded protein: CASSESSYDGEQFF.

This clonotype was found many times. V gene TRBV7-2 combines with J gene TRBJ1-4, with D perhaps TRBD1 (5 bases). Germline assignment: CDR1 SGHTA and CDR2 FQGNSA. The CDR3 length is 19 residues. V lost 1 base, J lost 6 bases, and 24 bases lay in between. The CDR3 is CASSLGGYGLGEEYEKLFF. Written as DNA, the CDR3 is TGTGCCAGCAGCTTAGGGGGCTATGGGCTCGGCGAGGAGTATGAAAAACTGTTTTTT.

This clonotype occurred many times. CDR3 nucleotides: TGTGCCAGCAGCTTGGCCAGCAACGAGCAGTACTTC. This sequence encodes CASSLASNEQYF. The V call is TRBV5-4, the J call TRBJ2-7; the D is unclear. Germline V lookup: CDR1 SGHNT, CDR2 YYREEE (reference sequence). Trimming removed 0 bases at V and 5 bases at J, with 6 bases between. This CDR3 has 12 amino acids.

This clonotype was picked up a small number of times. This chain links TRBV7-2 with TRBJ2-7, with 8 positions matching TRBD1. J was trimmed by 6 bases and V by 5 bases; bases with no gene match: 15. The CDR3 sequence is 16 residues long. Germline-derived CDR1 and CDR2 are SGHTA and FQGNSA. The CDR3 is CASSLTDGQGLSEQYF. Here the CDR3 DNA reads TGTGCCAGCAGCCTTACCGACGGACAGGGTCTTTCCGAGCAGTACTTC.